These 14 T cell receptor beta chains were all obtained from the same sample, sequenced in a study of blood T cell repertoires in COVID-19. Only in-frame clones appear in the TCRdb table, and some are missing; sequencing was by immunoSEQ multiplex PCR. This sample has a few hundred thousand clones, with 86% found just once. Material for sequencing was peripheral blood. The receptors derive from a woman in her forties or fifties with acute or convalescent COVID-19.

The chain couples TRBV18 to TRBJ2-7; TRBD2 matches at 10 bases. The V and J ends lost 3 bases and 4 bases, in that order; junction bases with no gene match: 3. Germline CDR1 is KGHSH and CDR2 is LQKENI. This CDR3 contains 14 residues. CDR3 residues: CASSPGTSDYEQYF. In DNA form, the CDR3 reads TGTGCCAGCTCACCGGGGACTAGCGATTACGAGCAGTACTTC.

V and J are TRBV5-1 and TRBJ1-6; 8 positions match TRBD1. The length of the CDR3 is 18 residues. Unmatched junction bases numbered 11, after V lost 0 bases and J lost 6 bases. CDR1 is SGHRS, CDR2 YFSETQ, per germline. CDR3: CASSLVSGRGRRNSPLHF. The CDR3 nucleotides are TGCGCCAGCAGCTTGGTTTCGGGCAGGGGGCGACGTAATTCACCCCTCCACTTT.

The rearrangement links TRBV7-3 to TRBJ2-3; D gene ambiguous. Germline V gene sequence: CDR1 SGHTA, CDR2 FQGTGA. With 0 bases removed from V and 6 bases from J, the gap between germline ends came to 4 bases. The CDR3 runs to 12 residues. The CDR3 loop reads CASSLTVDTQYF. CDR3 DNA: TGTGCCAGCAGCTTAACCGTCGATACGCAGTATTTT.

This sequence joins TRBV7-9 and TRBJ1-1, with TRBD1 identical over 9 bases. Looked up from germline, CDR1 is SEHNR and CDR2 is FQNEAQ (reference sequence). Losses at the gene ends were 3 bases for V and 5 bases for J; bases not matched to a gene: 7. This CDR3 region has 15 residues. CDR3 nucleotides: TGTGCCAGCAGCTTTTTCGGGACAGGGAAGACTGAAGCTTTCTTT. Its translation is CASSFFGTGKTEAFF.

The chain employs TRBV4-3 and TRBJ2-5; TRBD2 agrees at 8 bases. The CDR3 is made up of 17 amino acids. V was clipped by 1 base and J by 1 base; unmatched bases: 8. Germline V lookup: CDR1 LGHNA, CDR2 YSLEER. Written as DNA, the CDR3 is TGCGCCAGCAGCCAAGTAACTCCGGGACTAGTCCAAGAGACCCAGTACTTC. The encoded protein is CASSQVTPGLVQETQYF.

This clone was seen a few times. The CDR3: CASSPLSTRVSPLHF. CDR3 bases: TGTGCCAGCAGCCCGCTTTCAACCAGGGTTTCACCCCTCCACTTT. The chain couples TRBV6-5 to TRBJ1-6; tentative D call: TRBD1 (5 bases). Germline values: CDR1 MNHEY, CDR2 SVGAGI. V was pared by 6 bases and J by 9 bases, with 18 bases between. The CDR3 length is 15 residues.

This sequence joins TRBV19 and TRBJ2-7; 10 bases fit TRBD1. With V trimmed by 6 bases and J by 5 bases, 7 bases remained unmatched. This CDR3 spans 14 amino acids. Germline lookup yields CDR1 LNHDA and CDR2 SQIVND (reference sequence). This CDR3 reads CASRRDRGFDEQYF. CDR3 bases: TGTGCCAGTAGGAGGGACAGGGGTTTCGACGAGCAGTACTTC.

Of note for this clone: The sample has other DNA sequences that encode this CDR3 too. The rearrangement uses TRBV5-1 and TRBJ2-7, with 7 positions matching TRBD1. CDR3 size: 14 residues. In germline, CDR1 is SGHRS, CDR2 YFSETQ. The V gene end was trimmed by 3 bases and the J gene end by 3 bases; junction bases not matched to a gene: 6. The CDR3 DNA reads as TGCGCCAGCAGCTCGGGACAGCCCAGCTACGAGCAGTACTTC. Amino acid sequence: CASSSGQPSYEQYF.

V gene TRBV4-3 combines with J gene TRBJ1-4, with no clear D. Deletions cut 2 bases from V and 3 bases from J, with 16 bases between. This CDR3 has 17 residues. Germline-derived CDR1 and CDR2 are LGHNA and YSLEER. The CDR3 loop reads CASSQRPLTEANEKLFF. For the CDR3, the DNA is TGCGCCAGCAGCCAAAGGCCCCTGACGGAGGCTAATGAAAAACTGTTTTTT.

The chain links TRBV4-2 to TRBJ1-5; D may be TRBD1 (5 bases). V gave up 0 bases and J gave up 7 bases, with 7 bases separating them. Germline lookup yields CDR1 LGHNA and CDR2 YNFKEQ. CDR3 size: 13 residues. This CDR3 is CASSQDAGQPQHF. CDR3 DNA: TGTGCCAGCAGCCAAGATGCAGGGCAGCCCCAGCATTTT.

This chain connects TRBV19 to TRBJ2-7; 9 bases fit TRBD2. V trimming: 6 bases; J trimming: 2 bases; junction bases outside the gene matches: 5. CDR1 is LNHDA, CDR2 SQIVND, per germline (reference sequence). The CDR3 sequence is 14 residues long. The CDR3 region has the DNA TGTGCCAGTAGCGATAGCGGGAGAGCCTACGAGCAGTACTTC. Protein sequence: CASSDSGRAYEQYF.

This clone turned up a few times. CDR3 sequence reads: CAIRPTSGSYEQYF. Here the CDR3 DNA reads TGTGCCATCAGACCGACTAGCGGGAGCTACGAGCAGTACTTC. The rearrangement uses TRBV10-3 and TRBJ2-7, with 12 bases fitting TRBD2. The CDR3 consists of 14 residues. CDR1 and CDR2 from the germline V gene are ENHRY and SYGVKD. Trimming cost V 6 bases and J 3 bases; bases outside gene matches: 3.

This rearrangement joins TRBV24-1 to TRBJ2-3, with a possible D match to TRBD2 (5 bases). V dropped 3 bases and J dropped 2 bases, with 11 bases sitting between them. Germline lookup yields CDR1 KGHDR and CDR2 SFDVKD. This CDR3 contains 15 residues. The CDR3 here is CATSDLGKLTDTQYF. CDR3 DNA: TGTGCCACCAGTGATCTCGGGAAACTCACAGATACGCAGTATTTT.

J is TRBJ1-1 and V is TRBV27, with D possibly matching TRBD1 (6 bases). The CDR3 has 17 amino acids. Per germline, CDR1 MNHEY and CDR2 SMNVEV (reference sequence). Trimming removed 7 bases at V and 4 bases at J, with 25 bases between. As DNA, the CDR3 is TGTGCCAGCATGGTTGCCAGGGGCGGTAGTTTTGCCACTGAAGCTTTCTTT. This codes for CASMVARGGSFATEAFF.